This TCR beta chain was sequenced in a study of Graves' ophthalmopathy and Graves' hyperthyroidism. Overall study results and limits: The model reached 70.59% sensitivity and around 72% specificity for predicting ophthalmopathy progression.

CDR3 regions of TCR beta were amplified from RNA transcripts. An initial RT-PCR round employing HTBI primers preceded a second-round multiplex PCR. One entry per CDR3 protein results from TCRdb running MiXCR on the multiplex PCR reads. There are hundreds of thousands of distinct CDR3 sequences in the sample; approximately 39% occur only once, and 3% to 3.5% lies in the top ten. Looked up from germline, CDR1 is SGHTA and CDR2 is FQGNSA. The V gene lost 5 bases and the J gene lost 7 bases, with 20 bases spanning the gap. The CDR3 has 15 residues. This clonotype was observed many times. What it binds is not known.

The sample comprised peripheral blood. The sequence was obtained from an adult man with Graves' ophthalmopathy. The chain joins TRBV7-2 to TRBJ2-5, with D perhaps TRBD1 (5 bases). The CDR3 is CASSQDDSKLGTQYF. The CDR3 region has the DNA TGTGCCAGCAGCCAAGACGACAGTAAATTGGGGACCCAGTACTTC.